This T cell receptor beta chain came from a study of blood T cell repertoires in COVID-19. The authors' processing: Amplification of reference gene primers was used by the study to estimate nucleated cell counts. Clones were sequenced by immunoSEQ multiplex PCR, and TCRdb holds only the in-frame ones, with some missing. V and J calls and clone size are those listed in that table; D and trimming were worked out from the DNA. The sample records around 230,000 clones, 65% to 90% being singletons. Seattle patients were enrolled during active infection and followed longitudinally. What was sequenced was peripheral blood. This TCR was recovered from a man between 50 and 59 years old with COVID-19, enrolled during active disease.

CDR3 loop: CASSESGATYYEQYF. The CDR3 DNA is TGTGCCAGCAGTGAAAGCGGGGCCACATACTACGAGCAGTACTTC. The rearrangement joins TRBV27 to TRBJ2-7, with 7 bases fitting TRBD2. The CDR3 sequence is 15 residues long. Germline trimming cut 5 bases from V and 3 bases from J; bases unmatched to any gene: 10. Germline V lookup: CDR1 MNHEY, CDR2 SMNVEV (reference sequence).